Shown below are 12 T cell receptor beta chains from a single sample sequenced in a study of blood T cell repertoires in COVID-19. Sequenced by immunoSEQ multiplex PCR; TCRdb stores in-frame clones only, minus some. The sample yields some 150,000 clones, more than 75% seen once. Sequencing used peripheral blood. These TCRs come from a man in his forties with acute or convalescent COVID-19.

V and J are TRBV3-1 (or the pseudogene TRBV3-2) and TRBJ1-2, with a possible D match to TRBD1 (5 bases). CDR1 is LGHDT and CDR2 is YNNKEL in the germline V gene (reference sequence). With 4 bases removed from V and 4 bases from J, the gap between germline ends came to 7 bases. The CDR3 length is 12 residues. Written as DNA, the CDR3 is TGTGCCAGCAGCCTCGACAGCTATGGCTACACCTTC. Its protein product is CASSLDSYGYTF.

The CDR3 here is CASRGHFEAFF. Here the CDR3 DNA reads TGTGCCAGCAGGGGACACTTTGAAGCTTTCTTT. The chain couples TRBV9 to TRBJ1-1, with D possibly being TRBD1 (6 bases). The CDR3 length is 11 residues. Trimming stripped 5 bases from V and 7 bases from J, with 9 bases between. From germline, CDR1 is SGDLS and CDR2 YYNGEE.

The V and J genes are TRBV5-1 and TRBJ1-3; no firm D call. V shed 3 bases and J shed 0 bases, with 7 bases lying between them. This CDR3 comprises 14 residues. CDR1 and CDR2 (germline): SGHRS, YFSETQ. The CDR3 loop is CASSYESSGNTIYF. CDR3 in DNA: TGCGCCAGCAGCTATGAGAGCTCTGGAAACACCATATATTTT.

V gene TRBV5-4 combines with J gene TRBJ1-4; D not certain. This CDR3 has 14 residues. Germline V lookup: CDR1 SGHNT, CDR2 YYREEE (reference sequence). The germline V and J ends were trimmed by 0 bases and 2 bases, with 5 bases remaining between them. CDR3 sequence reads: CASSLGGTNEKLFF. In nucleotides, the CDR3 is TGTGCCAGCAGCTTGGGAGGCACTAATGAAAAACTGTTTTTT.

J is TRBJ1-2 and V is TRBV28; the D gene is possibly TRBD1 (5 bases). The CDR3 sequence is 17 residues long. The V gene lost 2 bases and the J gene lost 3 bases, with 19 bases spanning the gap. CDR1 MDHEN and CDR2 SYDVKM come from the germline V gene. As DNA, the CDR3 is TGTGCCAGCAGTTTAGTAAAGGGGTCTGGTGGCTACTATGGCTACACCTTC. Its protein product is CASSLVKGSGGYYGYTF.

The chain links TRBV5-1 to TRBJ2-2, with 8 positions matching TRBD1. Unmatched junction bases numbered 1, after V lost 4 bases and J lost 2 bases. CDR3 size: 14 residues. Germline lookup yields CDR1 SGHRS and CDR2 YFSETQ. The CDR3 here is CASSGTGNTGELFF. DNA of the CDR3: TGCGCCAGCAGCGGGACAGGCAACACCGGGGAGCTGTTTTTT.

The chain is built from TRBV28 and TRBJ2-7, with TRBD2 as a possible D gene (6 bases). CDR3 length: 15 residues. Germline V gene lookup returns CDR1 MDHEN and CDR2 SYDVKM. V was clipped by 4 bases and J by 0 bases, with 13 bases between them. CDR3 nucleotide sequence: TGTGCCAGCAGTTCGATCTTCGGGAGCTCCTACGAGCAGTACTTC. Translation gives CASSSIFGSSYEQYF.

The J gene is TRBJ1-2, the V gene TRBV5-4; no firm D call. Germline V lookup: CDR1 SGHNT, CDR2 YYREEE (reference sequence). This CDR3 contains 12 residues. The ends were cut back, 0 bases at V and 6 bases at J, with 6 bases in the middle. The CDR3 nucleotides are TGTGCCAGCAGCTTGGCCGGGGATGGCTACACCTTC. This codes for CASSLAGDGYTF.

This clone was counted a single time. CDR3 residues: CAWTMDRDNGYTF. Here the CDR3 DNA reads TGTGCCTGGACCATGGACAGGGATAATGGCTACACCTTC. The chain is built from TRBV30 and TRBJ1-2, with 8 bases that match TRBD1. The J segment lost 6 bases and the V segment lost 4 bases, leaving 7 bases of the junction unmatched. This CDR3 comprises 13 residues. The V gene's germline CDR1 is GTSNPN and CDR2 SVGIG (reference sequence).

This clone was seen a few times. The chain carries TRBV4-3 and TRBJ2-7; possible D gene TRBD2, 6 bases. The CDR3 extends over 15 amino acids. V lost 3 bases and J lost 5, with 17 bases in between. In germline, CDR1 is LGHNA, CDR2 YSLEER. Here the CDR3 reads CASSQGGESWDEQYF. The DNA for the CDR3 is TGCGCCAGCAGCCAGGGGGGAGAAAGTTGGGACGAGCAGTACTTC.

The chain links TRBV12-5 to TRBJ1-5; a weak D match, TRBD1 (5 bases). Germline V lookup: CDR1 LGHNT, CDR2 FRNRAP. V shed 6 bases and J shed 2 bases, with 11 bases lying between them. The CDR3 is made up of 14 amino acids. The CDR3 DNA is TGTGCTAGTGGGGGAGGGGCTGGCAATCAGCCCCAGCATTTT. Amino acid sequence: CASGGGAGNQPQHF.

The V and J genes are TRBV29-1 and TRBJ1-1; a weak D match, TRBD1 (6 bases). The V end lost 6 bases, the J end lost 1 base, and 12 bases lay between the germline ends. The CDR3 sequence is 13 residues long. Per the germline V gene, CDR1 is SQVTM and CDR2 is ANQGSEA. CDR3 bases: TGCAGCGTGGGGGCTAGGGCGAACACTGAAGCTTTCTTT. Translation: CSVGARANTEAFF.